Listed below are T cell receptor beta chains from one sample, sequenced in a study of T cells after somatic rescue of genetic block. The table came from immunoSEQ multiplex PCR; TCRdb's copy has only in-frame clones and leaves some out. The sample has 67,000 or so clones; approximately 90% are singletons. Sequenced material: peripheral blood mononuclear cells (PBMCs). The receptors derive from a man aged 25 to 40. Both conserved end residues are part of each CDR3. The order of the fields is J gene, D gene, V gene, clone size, CDR3 protein, CDR3 DNA. D genes are given only for firm matches. Size is omitted from some rows. Given values are once, few, many or a class for expanded clones.

J: TRBJ2-7; D: TRBD1; V: TRBV19; size: .; CDR3: CASSPRTGGYEQYF; DNA: TGTGCCAGTAGTCCCCGGACAGGGGGCTACGAGCAGTACTTC
J: TRBJ1-2; D: .; V: TRBV13; size: .; CDR3: CASSPGLTAGYTF; DNA: TGTGCCAGCAGCCCGGGACTTACCGCTGGCTACACCTTC
J: TRBJ2-1; D: .; V: TRBV19; size: .; CDR3: CASSLAGGTYNEQFF; DNA: TGTGCCAGTAGTCTGGCCGGGGGCACCTACAATGAGCAGTTCTTC
J: TRBJ2-5; D: TRBD2; V: TRBV5-4; size: .; CDR3: CASSFPGTSGTETQYF; DNA: TGTGCCAGCAGCTTTCCCGGGACTAGCGGCACAGAGACCCAGTACTTC
J: TRBJ2-2; D: .; V: TRBV11-2; size: .; CDR3: CASSYQRATGELFF; DNA: TGTGCCAGCAGCTACCAGCGGGCCACCGGGGAGCTGTTTTTT
J: TRBJ2-7; D: .; V: TRBV5-1; size: .; CDR3: CASSLAGHNYYEQYF; DNA: TGCGCCAGCAGCTTGGCTGGACACAACTACTACGAGCAGTACTTC
J: TRBJ2-5; D: TRBD1; V: TRBV7-9; size: .; CDR3: CASSAGTGGGETQYF; DNA: TGTGCCAGCAGCGCCGGGACAGGGGGCGGTGAGACCCAGTACTTC
J: TRBJ2-1; D: .; V: TRBV19; size: .; CDR3: CASSELDEQFF; DNA: TGTGCCAGCAGCGAGTTGGATGAGCAGTTCTTC
J: TRBJ1-2; D: TRBD1; V: TRBV6-1; size: once; CDR3: CAGLKTGGLDGYTF; DNA: TGTGCCGGACTAAAGACAGGGGGCCTCGATGGCTACACCTTC
J: TRBJ2-4; D: TRBD1; V: TRBV13; size: .; CDR3: CASSPLTGKAIQYF; DNA: TGTGCCAGCAGCCCACTGACAGGGAAGGCCATTCAGTACTTC
J: TRBJ2-1; D: .; V: TRBV9; size: .; CDR3: CASSPIGPSSSASSYNEQFF; DNA: TGTGCCAGCAGCCCCATAGGTCCCTCGAGTAGCGCGAGCTCCTACAATGAGCAGTTCTTC
J: TRBJ1-2; D: .; V: TRBV10-3; size: .; CDR3: CAISGGQLIYGYTF; DNA: TGTGCCATCAGTGGGGGGCAGCTCATCTATGGCTACACCTTC
J: TRBJ1-4; D: .; V: TRBV7-2; size: .; CDR3: CASSLSLQSRNEKLFF; DNA: TGTGCCAGCAGCTTGAGTTTGCAGAGTAGGAATGAAAAACTGTTTTTT
J: TRBJ1-4; D: .; V: TRBV6-1; size: .; CDR3: CASKRVGPGEKLFF; DNA: TGTGCCAGCAAAAGGGTGGGTCCCGGTGAAAAACTGTTTTTT
J: TRBJ2-5; D: TRBD1; V: TRBV4-1; size: .; CDR3: CASSQGDRGLQETQYF; DNA: TGCGCCAGCAGCCAAGGAGACAGGGGGCTCCAAGAGACCCAGTACTTC